A selection of T cell receptor beta chains follows, all from one sample in a study of T cell responses to AZD1222 COVID-19 vaccine. TCRdb's copy holds only in-frame clones and misses some; the assay was immunoSEQ multiplex PCR. The data hold roughly 99,000 clones, with about nine tenths observed a single time. Material: peripheral blood, obtained 28 days after the second AZD1222 dose. Receptors were obtained from an adult who received the AZD1222 COVID-19 vaccine. CDR3s leave out the opening cysteine and the closing phenylalanine or tryptophan. The size entry is marked missing in some rows and otherwise reads once, few, many or a size class.

>-|13|TRBV9
ASSGPGARTGELF
>-|12|TRBV7-9
ASSTSQGLYEQY
>once|13|TRBV6-5
ASSQAAYGSYGYT
>-|12|TRBV6-5
ASSLYTGGQPQH
>-|13|TRBV5-4
ASSLGTLSNGELF
>-|13|TRBV28
ASRTIGQGNSPLH
>-|15|TRBV30
AWSLPGGSSYNSPLH
>-|11|TRBV7-9
ASSSDLTDGYT
>-|13|TRBV28
ASSLEGYYNSPLH
>-|12|TRBV27
ASSLAGATDTQY
>-|13|TRBV4-3
ASSQDGTGRTEAF
>few|9|TRBV6-5
ATNTRTEAF
>-|12|TRBV9
ASNSGPPGNEQF
>-|14|TRBV11-2
ASSPWDSPQSYEQY
>-|12|TRBV6-2/TRBV6-3
ASSWAQVTDTQY
>-|11|TRBV7-9
ASSLKSNQPQH